There are many counts of the clone carrying this T cell receptor beta chain. Clinical symptoms, serum thyroxine and TRAb, thyroid ultrasound and orbital computed tomography were used for the diagnoses. Trimming cost V 2 bases and J 7 bases; bases outside gene matches: 1. The V gene's germline CDR1 is SGHRS and CDR2 YFSETQ. This CDR3 region has 15 residues. This sample is part of a study of T cells in Graves' hyperthyroidism and ophthalmopathy. RNA transcripts provided the source from which TCR beta CDR3 regions were amplified. Primed by the HTBI set, a first-round RT-PCR was run on the TCR CDR3. In TCRdb, the multiplex PCR reads were re-called with MiXCR into one record per CDR3 protein. Of 540,000 or so distinct CDR3 sequences listed, around 42% are singletons.

The sequenced sample was peripheral blood or thyroid tissue (not recorded which). The rearrangement uses TRBV5-1 and TRBJ1-6; 12 nucleotides match TRBD1. The TCR was taken from an adult woman with Graves' disease, either hyperthyroidism or ophthalmopathy (not recorded which). Written as DNA, the CDR3 is TGCGCCAGCAGCTTAGGGACAGGGGGCAATTCACCCCTCCACTTT. Protein product: CASSLGTGGNSPLHF.